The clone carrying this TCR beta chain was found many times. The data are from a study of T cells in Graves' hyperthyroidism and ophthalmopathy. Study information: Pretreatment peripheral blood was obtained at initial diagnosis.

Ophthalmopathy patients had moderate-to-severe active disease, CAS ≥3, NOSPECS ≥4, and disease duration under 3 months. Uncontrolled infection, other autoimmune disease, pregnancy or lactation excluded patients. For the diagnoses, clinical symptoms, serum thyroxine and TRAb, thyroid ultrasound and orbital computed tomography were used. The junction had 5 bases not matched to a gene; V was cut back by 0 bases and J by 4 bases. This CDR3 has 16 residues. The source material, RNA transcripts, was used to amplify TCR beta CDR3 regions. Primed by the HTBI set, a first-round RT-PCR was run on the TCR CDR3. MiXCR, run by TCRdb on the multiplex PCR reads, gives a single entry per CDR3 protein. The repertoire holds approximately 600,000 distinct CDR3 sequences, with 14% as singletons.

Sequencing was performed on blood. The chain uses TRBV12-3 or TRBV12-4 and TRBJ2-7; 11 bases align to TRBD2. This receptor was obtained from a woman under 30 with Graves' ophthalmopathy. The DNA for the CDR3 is TGTGCCAGCAGTTTAGCACTAGCGGGAGCTGTTTACGAGCAGTACTTC. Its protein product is CASSLALAGAVYEQYF.